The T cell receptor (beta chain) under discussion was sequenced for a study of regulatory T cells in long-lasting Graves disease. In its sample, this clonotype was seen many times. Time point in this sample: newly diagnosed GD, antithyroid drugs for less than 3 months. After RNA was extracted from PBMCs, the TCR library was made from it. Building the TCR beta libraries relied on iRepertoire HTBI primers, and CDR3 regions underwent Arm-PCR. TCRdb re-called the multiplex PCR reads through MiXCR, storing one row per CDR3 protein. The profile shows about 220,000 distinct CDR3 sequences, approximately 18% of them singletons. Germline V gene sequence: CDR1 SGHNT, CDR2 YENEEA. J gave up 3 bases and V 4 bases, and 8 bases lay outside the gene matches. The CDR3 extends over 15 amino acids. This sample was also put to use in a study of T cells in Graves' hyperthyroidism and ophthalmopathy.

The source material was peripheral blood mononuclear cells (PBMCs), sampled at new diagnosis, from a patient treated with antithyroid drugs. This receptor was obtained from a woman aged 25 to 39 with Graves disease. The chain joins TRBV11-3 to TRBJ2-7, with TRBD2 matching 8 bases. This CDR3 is CASSSIAGSNYEQYF. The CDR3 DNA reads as TGTGCCAGCAGCTCAATAGCGGGGAGCAACTACGAGCAGTACTTC.